These 16 T cell receptor beta chains share one sample of origin, sequenced in a study of response to subunit inactivated influenza vaccine. TCRdb analysed the RT-PCR reads with MiXCR anew, one entry per CDR3 protein. This table holds roughly 760,000 distinct CDR3 sequences, around 21% found once. The source material was PBMCs from blood, sampled about 5 days after vaccination. These receptors were obtained from a man aged 50 or older who received an inactivated influenza vaccine.

V gene TRBV4-3 combines with J gene TRBJ2-7; 8 positions match TRBD1. V trimming: 2 bases; J trimming: 7 bases; junction bases outside the gene matches: 13. This CDR3 has 16 residues. From germline, CDR1 is LGHNA and CDR2 YSLEER. The DNA of the CDR3 is TGCGCCAGCAGCCAACAGACAGGGGATGTCTCGGGGGAGCAGTACTTC. This sequence encodes CASSQQTGDVSGEQYF.

This clonotype was counted at least ten times. The chain couples TRBV5-1 to TRBJ2-6; possibly TRBD2 for D (5 bases). CDR3 length: 15 residues. V shed 9 bases and J shed 2 bases, with 15 bases lying between them. Germline V gene data show CDR1 as SGHRS and CDR2 as YFSETQ. The CDR3 DNA reads TGCGCCACCGCGGACGGGAATGCTGGGGCCAACGTCCTGACTTTC. Its translation: CATADGNAGANVLTF.

V usage is TRBV27 and J usage is TRBJ1-2; 9 nucleotides align to TRBD1. Trimming cost V 6 bases and J 5 bases; bases outside gene matches: 13. The germline CDR1 and CDR2 sequences are MNHEY and SMNVEV (reference sequence). The CDR3 length is 16 residues. The CDR3 sequence is CASRNYLTGGRYGYTF. The CDR3, as DNA: TGTGCCAGCAGAAACTATTTGACAGGGGGTCGGTATGGCTACACCTTC.

The DNA of the CDR3 is TGTGCCAGCTCACCCAGAGAAGCTGGTGAGCAGTTCTTC. Amino acids: CASSPREAGEQFF. The V gene is TRBV18, the J gene TRBJ2-1; D uncertain. Germline V CDR1 and CDR2: KGHSH, LQKENI. Trimming took off 3 bases at V and 9 bases at J, with 12 bases between the two ends. The CDR3 consists of 13 residues. The full variable domain, in which reference TRBV18 and TRBJ2-1 provide the parts outside the CDR3, is NAGVMQNPRHLVRRRGQEARLRCSPMKGHSHVYWYRQLPEEGLKFMVYLQKENIIDESGMPKERFSAEFPKEGPSILRIQQVVRGDSAAYFCASSPREAGEQFFGPGTRLTVL.

Remarks on this clonotype: The germline gene is not matched at one end of the junction; a read error may be the cause. The rearrangement joins TRBV7-2 to TRBJ1-3; D is unresolved. Germline V gives CDR1 SGHTA, CDR2 FQGNSA. This CDR3 comprises 15 residues. CDR3 loop: CASSLEIRSGNTTYF. The DNA of the CDR3 is TGTGCCAGCAGCTTAGAGATCCGGAGTGGAAACACCACATATTTT.

The sample holds a few counts of this clonotype. This rearrangement joins TRBV20-1 to TRBJ2-1; 9 bases map to TRBD2. The CDR3 contains 15 residues. In germline, CDR1 is DFQATT, CDR2 SNEGSKA (reference sequence). The V and J ends lost 5 bases and 6 bases, in that order; junction bases with no gene match: 11. Written as DNA, the CDR3 is TGCAGTGCTCTGGGCCCCGGGACTAGCTTCAATGAGCAGTTCTTC. It codes for CSALGPGTSFNEQFF.

This clonotype was observed once. This chain links TRBV14 with TRBJ2-1; weak D call: TRBD2 (6 bases). This CDR3 is 16 amino acids long. Germline V lookup: CDR1 SGHDN, CDR2 FVKESK. Trimming shortened V by 3 bases and J by 6 bases, and 18 bases separated the two germline ends. CDR3: CASSHSRLVVGNEQFF. DNA of the CDR3: TGTGCCAGCAGCCACTCCCGACTAGTGGTCGGCAATGAGCAGTTCTTC.

The V call is TRBV20-1, the J call TRBJ2-7; 7 nucleotides align to TRBD1. Germline CDR1 is DFQATT and CDR2 is SNEGSKA (reference sequence). The trim removed 0 bases at V and 0 bases at J, leaving 5 bases unmatched. There are 15 residues in the CDR3. CDR3 coding DNA: TGCAGTGCTAGAGACGGGACAGCTTACTCCTACGAGCAGTACTTC. Encoded protein: CSARDGTAYSYEQYF.

V usage is TRBV29-1 and J usage is TRBJ1-1; no firm D call. Germline V lookup: CDR1 SQVTM, CDR2 ANQGSEA. The ends were cut back, 7 bases at V and 4 bases at J, with 19 bases in the middle. This CDR3 spans 14 amino acids. CDR3 sequence: CSAVSTVASTEAFF. DNA of the CDR3: TGCAGCGCCGTATCGACCGTCGCCTCCACTGAAGCTTTCTTT.

The chain uses TRBV20-1 and TRBJ2-7, with 10 bases that match TRBD2. This CDR3 is 15 amino acids long. Germline CDR1 and CDR2: DFQATT and SNEGSKA (reference sequence). V shed 2 bases and J 2 bases; nucleotides not matched to a gene: 6. This chain's CDR3 is CSARKRTSGAYEQYF. In nucleotides, the CDR3 is TGCAGTGCTAGAAAGCGGACTAGCGGCGCCTACGAGCAGTACTTC.

There are a few counts of this clonotype. The V gene is TRBV7-2, the J gene TRBJ2-7, with TRBD1 matching over 10 bases. The CDR3 length is 15 residues. The V segment lost 4 bases and the J segment 4 bases; nucleotides outside the gene matches: 7. Germline V gene lookup returns CDR1 SGHTA and CDR2 FQGNSA. The CDR3 DNA reads TGTGCCAGCAGCTCGGGACAGGGGCCCCCTTACGAGCAGTACTTC. Translation: CASSSGQGPPYEQYF. Looking up the rest from reference TRBV7-2 and TRBJ2-7 gives the full variable domain: GAGVSQSPSNKVTEKGKDVELRCDPISGHTALYWYRQSLGQGLEFLIYFQGNSAPDKSGLPSDRFSAERTGGSVSTLTIQRTQQEDSAVYLCASSSGQGPPYEQYFGPGTRLTVT.

The J gene is TRBJ2-2, the V gene TRBV11-2; D gene unclear. Germline CDR1 and CDR2: SGHAT and FQNNGV. V was cut by 0 bases and J by 5 bases, with 10 bases left in between. This CDR3 has 15 residues. In DNA, the CDR3 is TGTGCCAGCAGCTTAGAGGGGATTGGTACCGGGGAGCTGTTTTTT. This gives the protein CASSLEGIGTGELFF.

This clonotype was seen many times. The chain recombines TRBV5-1 with TRBJ2-3; D not certain. The V gene lost 5 bases and the J gene lost 1 base, with 14 bases spanning the gap. Germline V gene data show CDR1 as SGHRS and CDR2 as YFSETQ. This CDR3 contains 15 residues. CDR3 loop: CASRFGSGRTDTQYF. Here the CDR3 DNA reads TGCGCCAGCAGGTTCGGGTCTGGTCGCACAGATACGCAGTATTTT.

This clonotype was seen ten or more times. This chain joins TRBV10-2 and TRBJ1-2; 8 nucleotides match TRBD1. The CDR3 consists of 13 residues. After removal of 2 bases from V and 5 bases from J, the junction contained 1 base not matched to a gene. The germline CDR1 and CDR2 sequences are WSHSY and SAAADI. The DNA for the CDR3 is TGCGCCAGCAGTGAGGACAGGGGTTATGGCTACACCTTC. Translated: CASSEDRGYGYTF.

This chain joins TRBV25-1 and TRBJ1-1; 8 bases are a match to TRBD1. The CDR3 spans 17 residues. CDR1 and CDR2 from the germline V gene are MGHDK and SYGVNS. V lost 2 bases and J lost 1; bases outside the gene matches: 9. CDR3 in amino acids: CASSEGPGGAKNTEAFF. As DNA, the CDR3 is TGTGCCAGCAGTGAAGGGCCAGGGGGCGCGAAGAACACTGAAGCTTTCTTT.

The V gene is TRBV20-1, the J gene TRBJ1-2; 8 bases align to TRBD1. Germline V gene lookup returns CDR1 DFQATT and CDR2 SNEGSKA (reference sequence). The junction had 7 bases not matched to a gene; V was cut back by 4 bases and J by 3 bases. CDR3 length: 14 amino acids. The CDR3 spells CSAKTGDKYYGYTF. In nucleotides, the CDR3 is TGCAGTGCTAAGACAGGGGATAAATACTATGGCTACACCTTC.